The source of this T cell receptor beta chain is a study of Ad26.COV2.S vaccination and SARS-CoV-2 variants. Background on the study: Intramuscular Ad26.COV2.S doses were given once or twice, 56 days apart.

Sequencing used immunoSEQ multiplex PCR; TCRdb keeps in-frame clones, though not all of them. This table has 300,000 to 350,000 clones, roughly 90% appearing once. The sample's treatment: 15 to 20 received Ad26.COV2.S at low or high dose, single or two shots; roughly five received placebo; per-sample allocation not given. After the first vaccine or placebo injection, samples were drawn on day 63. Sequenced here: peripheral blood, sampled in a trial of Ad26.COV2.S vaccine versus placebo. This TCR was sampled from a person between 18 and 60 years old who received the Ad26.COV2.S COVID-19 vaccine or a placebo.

Here the CDR3 DNA reads TGTGCCAGCAGCTCTCAGGGGGCTAGGGGAAATGGCTACACCTTC. It yields the protein CASSSQGARGNGYTF. V and J are TRBV7-2 and TRBJ1-2; 8 positions match TRBD1. Looked up from germline, CDR1 is SGHTA and CDR2 is FQGNSA. The length of the CDR3 is 15 residues. V lost 4 bases, J lost 6 bases, and 10 bases stayed unmatched.